The rows below give T cell receptor beta chains drawn from one sample of a study of a mutant IDH1 vaccine in newly diagnosed glioma. Their cognate antigens are unknown. The table came from immunoSEQ multiplex PCR; TCRdb's copy has only in-frame clones and leaves some out. Seen here are 20,000 to 30,000 clones, 79% observed once, and the top ten hold roughly 7%. The input for sequencing was PBMCs, taken from a glioma patient whose treatment included an IDH1 peptide vaccine. These receptors were obtained from a man aged 40-49 years with glioma. Some clones in this sample may be carry-over from other donors' samples. The CDR3 runs from the conserved cysteine through the conserved F or W. The order of the fields is J gene, clone size, V gene, D gene, CDR3 protein, CDR3 DNA. A D gene is named only where the DNA matches it firmly. Some rows mark clone size as missing; the rest say once, few, many or name a class of expanded clone.

j_gene: TRBJ2-6
abundance: -
v_gene: TRBV6-5
d_gene: -
CDR3aa: CASSYSRSSGANVLTF
CDR3nt: TGTGCCAGCAGTTACTCCCGGAGCTCTGGGGCCAACGTCCTGACTTTC

j_gene: TRBJ1-1
abundance: -
v_gene: TRBV6-4
d_gene: TRBD1
CDR3aa: CASTPTGGGGTEAFF
CDR3nt: TGTGCCAGCACCCCTACAGGGGGAGGGGGCACTGAAGCTTTCTTT

j_gene: TRBJ2-7
abundance: -
v_gene: TRBV9
d_gene: TRBD2
CDR3aa: CASSVGGAAGTSLEQYF
CDR3nt: TGTGCCAGCAGCGTGGGGGGAGCAGCGGGGACCTCCTTAGAGCAGTACTTC

j_gene: TRBJ1-3
abundance: few
v_gene: TRBV10-1
d_gene: -
CDR3aa: CASRRDTSGNTIYF
CDR3nt: TGCGCCAGCAGGCGGGACACCTCTGGAAACACCATATATTTT

j_gene: TRBJ2-7
abundance: -
v_gene: TRBV4-1
d_gene: TRBD1
CDR3aa: CASSPGTGSYEQYF
CDR3nt: TGCGCCAGCAGCCCCGGGACAGGCTCCTACGAGCAGTACTTC

j_gene: TRBJ2-7
abundance: once
v_gene: TRBV18
d_gene: TRBD1
CDR3aa: CASSPPGTAEQYF
CDR3nt: TGTGCCAGCTCACCCCCGGGGACAGCCGAGCAGTACTTC

j_gene: TRBJ2-7
abundance: once
v_gene: TRBV5-4
d_gene: -
CDR3aa: CASSITRYEQYF
CDR3nt: TGTGCCAGCAGCATAACACGTTACGAGCAGTACTTC

j_gene: TRBJ2-1
abundance: -
v_gene: TRBV7-9
d_gene: -
CDR3aa: CASTLSVNNEQFF
CDR3nt: TGTGCCAGCACCCTTTCGGTGAATAATGAGCAGTTCTTC

j_gene: TRBJ2-2
abundance: -
v_gene: TRBV9
d_gene: TRBD1
CDR3aa: CASSGGQGDGAGELFF
CDR3nt: TGTGCCAGCAGTGGAGGACAGGGGGACGGGGCCGGGGAGCTGTTTTTT

j_gene: TRBJ2-3
abundance: -
v_gene: TRBV30
d_gene: -
CDR3aa: CAWRLVGQDTQYF
CDR3nt: TGTGCCTGGAGGCTAGTGGGACAAGATACGCAGTATTTT

j_gene: TRBJ2-3
abundance: -
v_gene: TRBV5-1
d_gene: TRBD2
CDR3aa: CASSLTSGGEADTQYF
CDR3nt: TGCGCCAGCAGCTTGACTAGCGGGGGGGAGGCAGATACGCAGTATTTT

j_gene: TRBJ1-1
abundance: -
v_gene: TRBV28
d_gene: TRBD1
CDR3aa: CASSLGTGRHEAFF
CDR3nt: TGTGCCAGCAGTTTAGGGACAGGGAGGCATGAAGCTTTCTTT

j_gene: TRBJ1-2
abundance: -
v_gene: TRBV5-4
d_gene: -
CDR3aa: CASSMDPFNYGYTF
CDR3nt: TGTGCCAGCAGCATGGACCCTTTTAACTATGGCTACACCTTC

j_gene: TRBJ1-1
abundance: -
v_gene: TRBV11-2
d_gene: -
CDR3aa: CASSLGILNTEAFF
CDR3nt: TGTGCCAGCAGCTTAGGAATACTGAACACTGAAGCTTTCTTT

j_gene: TRBJ1-1
abundance: few
v_gene: TRBV29-1
d_gene: -
CDR3aa: CSAQEGTEAFF
CDR3nt: TGCAGCGCGCAGGAGGGGACTGAAGCTTTCTTT

j_gene: TRBJ1-2
abundance: -
v_gene: TRBV25-1
d_gene: -
CDR3aa: CASSPTGANYGYTF
CDR3nt: TGTGCCAGCAGCCCGACAGGCGCTAACTATGGCTACACCTTC

j_gene: TRBJ1-4
abundance: -
v_gene: TRBV6-5
d_gene: -
CDR3aa: CASSYMGAAGGEKLFF
CDR3nt: TGTGCCAGCAGTTACATGGGTGCAGCGGGCGGGGAAAAACTGTTTTTT

j_gene: TRBJ2-4
abundance: once
v_gene: TRBV28
d_gene: TRBD1
CDR3aa: CASRDRAKNIQYF
CDR3nt: TGTGCCAGCAGGGACAGGGCCAAAAACATTCAGTACTTC

j_gene: TRBJ1-1
abundance: -
v_gene: TRBV25-1
d_gene: TRBD1
CDR3aa: CASSEPGTGGRRNTEAFF
CDR3nt: TGTGCCAGCAGTGAACCTGGGACAGGGGGCAGGCGGAACACTGAAGCTTTCTTT

j_gene: TRBJ1-5
abundance: -
v_gene: TRBV28
d_gene: TRBD1
CDR3aa: CASRDRISNQPQHF
CDR3nt: TGTGCCAGCCGGGACAGGATTAGCAATCAGCCCCAGCATTTT

j_gene: TRBJ2-3
abundance: -
v_gene: TRBV5-6
d_gene: -
CDR3aa: CASSLEQLRTTSTDTQYF
CDR3nt: TGTGCCAGCAGCTTGGAACAGTTAAGAACTACTAGCACAGATACGCAGTATTTT

j_gene: TRBJ2-7
abundance: once
v_gene: TRBV7-9
d_gene: TRBD1
CDR3aa: CASSSTGPGFKEQYF
CDR3nt: TGTGCCAGCAGCTCGACAGGGCCTGGATTTAAAGAGCAGTACTTC

j_gene: TRBJ1-1
abundance: -
v_gene: TRBV6-4
d_gene: -
CDR3aa: CASSDGGITEAFF
CDR3nt: TGTGCCAGCAGCGATGGGGGGATCACTGAAGCTTTCTTT

j_gene: TRBJ1-5
abundance: -
v_gene: TRBV18
d_gene: TRBD1
CDR3aa: CASSPDRVNQPQHF
CDR3nt: TGTGCCAGCTCACCTGACAGGGTCAATCAGCCCCAGCATTTT

j_gene: TRBJ1-5
abundance: -
v_gene: TRBV2
d_gene: -
CDR3aa: CASSPVNQPQHF
CDR3nt: TGTGCCAGCAGTCCGGTCAATCAGCCCCAGCATTTT

j_gene: TRBJ2-2
abundance: -
v_gene: TRBV5-5
d_gene: -
CDR3aa: CASSSVSTGELFF
CDR3nt: TGTGCCAGCAGCTCGGTCAGCACCGGGGAGCTGTTTTTT

j_gene: TRBJ1-1
abundance: medium-sized
v_gene: TRBV6-5
d_gene: -
CDR3aa: CASSYSSSANTEAFF
CDR3nt: TGTGCCAGCAGTTACTCGTCGTCAGCCAACACTGAAGCTTTCTTT

j_gene: TRBJ1-6
abundance: -
v_gene: TRBV7-2
d_gene: -
CDR3aa: CASSFPTGLSSYNSPLHF
CDR3nt: TGTGCCAGCAGCTTCCCGACAGGCCTTAGCTCCTATAATTCACCCCTCCACTTT

j_gene: TRBJ1-2
abundance: -
v_gene: TRBV19
d_gene: -
CDR3aa: CASSITNYGYTF
CDR3nt: TGTGCCAGTAGTATCACTAACTATGGCTACACCTTC

j_gene: TRBJ1-4
abundance: -
v_gene: TRBV7-8
d_gene: -
CDR3aa: CASSLPGTGGSEKLFF
CDR3nt: TGTGCCAGCAGCTTACCTGGGACCGGGGGAAGTGAAAAACTGTTTTTT

j_gene: TRBJ1-1
abundance: -
v_gene: TRBV10-2
d_gene: -
CDR3aa: CATRPPGGLNTEAFF
CDR3nt: TGCGCCACCCGACCACCCGGGGGGTTGAACACTGAAGCTTTCTTT

j_gene: TRBJ1-6
abundance: -
v_gene: TRBV11-1
d_gene: -
CDR3aa: CASSFRSGSITSPLHF
CDR3nt: TGTGCCAGCAGCTTTCGCTCAGGGTCGATTACTTCACCCCTCCACTTT

j_gene: TRBJ2-6
abundance: -
v_gene: TRBV18
d_gene: -
CDR3aa: CASSPELRPVRRANVLTF
CDR3nt: TGTGCCAGCTCACCGGAACTGAGACCCGTAAGGAGGGCCAACGTCCTGACTTTC

j_gene: TRBJ1-5
abundance: -
v_gene: TRBV5-4
d_gene: TRBD1
CDR3aa: CASSASWTGRSVGNQPQHF
CDR3nt: TGTGCCAGCAGCGCCAGCTGGACAGGGAGATCCGTAGGCAATCAGCCCCAGCATTTT

j_gene: TRBJ1-5
abundance: few
v_gene: TRBV28
d_gene: -
CDR3aa: CASSSLKSNQPQHF
CDR3nt: TGTGCCAGCAGTTCCCTGAAAAGCAATCAGCCCCAGCATTTT

j_gene: TRBJ2-3
abundance: -
v_gene: TRBV2
d_gene: TRBD1
CDR3aa: CASRSRDRLRDTQYF
CDR3nt: TGTGCCAGCAGGAGCCGGGACAGGTTAAGGGATACGCAGTATTTT

j_gene: TRBJ2-7
abundance: -
v_gene: TRBV11-2
d_gene: TRBD1
CDR3aa: CASSSLTGVSYEQYF
CDR3nt: TGTGCCAGCAGCTCCTTGACAGGGGTCTCCTACGAGCAGTACTTC

j_gene: TRBJ2-5
abundance: -
v_gene: TRBV15
d_gene: -
CDR3aa: CATSRDVGGQETQYF
CDR3nt: TGTGCCACCAGCAGAGATGTCGGGGGACAAGAGACCCAGTACTTC

j_gene: TRBJ2-5
abundance: -
v_gene: TRBV7-6
d_gene: -
CDR3aa: CASSLVPYSGQETQYF
CDR3nt: TGTGCCAGCAGCTTAGTCCCGTACAGCGGCCAAGAGACCCAGTACTTC

j_gene: TRBJ2-2
abundance: -
v_gene: TRBV29-1
d_gene: -
CDR3aa: CSVGTGRGAGELFF
CDR3nt: TGCAGCGTTGGGACAGGGCGGGGGGCCGGGGAGCTGTTTTTT

j_gene: TRBJ1-4
abundance: -
v_gene: TRBV19
d_gene: TRBD1
CDR3aa: CASRDRGKTNEKLFF
CDR3nt: TGTGCCAGTAGGGACAGGGGGAAAACTAATGAAAAACTGTTTTTT

j_gene: TRBJ1-1
abundance: -
v_gene: TRBV5-4
d_gene: -
CDR3aa: CASSARGGTEAFF
CDR3nt: TGTGCCAGCAGCGCCCGGGGGGGGACTGAAGCTTTCTTT

j_gene: TRBJ1-5
abundance: -
v_gene: TRBV7-9
d_gene: -
CDR3aa: CASTGSSNQPQHF
CDR3nt: TGTGCCAGCACGGGTTCGAGCAATCAGCCCCAGCATTTT

j_gene: TRBJ2-2
abundance: -
v_gene: TRBV9
d_gene: TRBD2
CDR3aa: CASSSGGAPTGELFF
CDR3nt: TGTGCCAGCAGTAGCGGGGGGGCCCCCACCGGGGAGCTGTTTTTT

j_gene: TRBJ2-6
abundance: -
v_gene: TRBV5-4
d_gene: TRBD1
CDR3aa: CASSLGTVKVSGANVLTF
CDR3nt: TGTGCCAGCAGCCTGGGGACAGTGAAAGTCTCTGGGGCCAACGTCCTGACTTTC

j_gene: TRBJ2-5
abundance: -
v_gene: TRBV19
d_gene: TRBD2
CDR3aa: CACSGGRQETQYF
CDR3nt: TGTGCCTGTAGCGGGGGCCGCCAAGAGACCCAGTACTTC

j_gene: TRBJ2-3
abundance: -
v_gene: TRBV5-6
d_gene: -
CDR3aa: CASSLTLIPDTQYF
CDR3nt: TGTGCCAGCAGCTTGACTCTGATCCCAGATACGCAGTATTTT

j_gene: TRBJ2-7
abundance: -
v_gene: TRBV6-5
d_gene: TRBD2
CDR3aa: CASRRLAGSSYEQYF
CDR3nt: TGTGCCAGCAGACGACTAGCGGGGTCCTCCTACGAGCAGTACTTC

j_gene: TRBJ2-5
abundance: -
v_gene: TRBV5-6
d_gene: -
CDR3aa: CASSSRQARETQYF
CDR3nt: TGTGCCAGCAGCTCACGACAGGCCCGGGAGACCCAGTACTTC

j_gene: TRBJ2-7
abundance: -
v_gene: TRBV7-9
d_gene: TRBD1
CDR3aa: CASSFYRDRGHEQYF
CDR3nt: TGTGCCAGCAGCTTCTACCGGGACAGGGGCCACGAGCAGTACTTC

j_gene: TRBJ1-1
abundance: -
v_gene: TRBV30
d_gene: -
CDR3aa: CASFRGNTEAFF
CDR3nt: TGTGCCTCTTTCCGGGGGAACACTGAAGCTTTCTTT

j_gene: TRBJ2-1
abundance: -
v_gene: TRBV2
d_gene: -
CDR3aa: CASTQLASGGDEQFF
CDR3nt: TGTGCCAGCACTCAGTTAGCCAGTGGGGGCGATGAGCAGTTCTTC

j_gene: TRBJ1-2
abundance: -
v_gene: TRBV12-5
d_gene: -
CDR3aa: CASGPRTLEGYGYTF
CDR3nt: TGTGCTAGTGGTCCCCGGACCCTTGAAGGCTATGGCTACACCTTC